The rows below give T cell receptor beta chains drawn from one sample of a study of blood T cell repertoires in acute mononucleosis. Sequencing used immunoSEQ multiplex PCR; TCRdb keeps in-frame clones, though not all of them. The sample holds under 3,000 clones, around 67% seen once. The source was EBV GLC epitope tetramer+ CD8+ T cells sorted from PBMCs, collected during acute infectious mononucleosis. Receptor source: a woman under 30 with infectious mononucleosis caused by EBV. The CDR3 runs from the conserved cysteine through the conserved F or W. The D gene is left open where the match is weak. Size tells how often a clone was seen (once, few, many) or the class of an expanded clone, and some rows leave it out.

size | D | J | V | DNA | CDR3
- | - | TRBJ1-2 | TRBV20-1 | TGCAGTGCTAGAGACGGGACAGGCTACACCTTC | CSARDGTGYTF
- | - | TRBJ2-3 | TRBV7-4 | TGTGCCAGCAGACCCGGGGGCGATACGCAGTATTTT | CASRPGGDTQYF
- | TRBD1 | TRBJ2-7 | TRBV7-2 | TGTGCCAGCAGCTCGTCTCCGGGACAGACCTACGAGCAGTACTTC | CASSSSPGQTYEQYF
- | - | TRBJ2-7 | TRBV7-2 | TGTGCCAGCGCGGACGGTGCTAAGATCTACGAGCAGTACTTC | CASADGAKIYEQYF
- | - | TRBJ2-3 | TRBV7-3 | TGCGCCAGCAGCCAAGATGCCCTGGGACTGGCCACAGATACGCAGTATTTT | CASSQDALGLATDTQYF
- | TRBD2 | TRBJ2-7 | TRBV11-2 | TGTGCCAGCAGCTTACTAGCGGGGGGAAACGAGCAGTACTTC | CASSLLAGGNEQYF
- | TRBD1 | TRBJ2-5 | TRBV29-1 | TGCAGCGTTGAAGAAGACAGGGTGAGGCAATCCCAGTACTTC | CSVEEDRVRQSQYF
- | - | TRBJ2-1 | TRBV7-3 | TGTGCCAGCAGCTTAAGCCAGGGCGATGAGCAGTTCTTC | CASSLSQGDEQFF
- | - | TRBJ1-4 | TRBV29-1 | - | CSVEGAGELMKNCFF
- | - | TRBJ2-7 | TRBV7-7 | TGTGCCAGCAGCTTAAGCCAGGGCCCAACCTACGAGCAGTACTTC | CASSLSQGPTYEQYF
- | TRBD1 | TRBJ1-4 | TRBV9 | TGTGCCAGCAGCACGGGACAGGTTGCAACTAAAAAACTGTTTTTT | CASSTGQVATKKLFF
- | - | TRBJ1-2 | TRBV28 | TGTGCCAGCAGTTTAACCGGGACATTTAGGGGCTACACCTTC | CASSLTGTFRGYTF
- | - | TRBJ2-3 | TRBV25-1 | TGTGCCAGCAGACCCGGGGGCGATACGCAGTATTTT | CASRPGGDTQYF
- | - | TRBJ2-7 | TRBV7-6 | TGTGCCAGCAGCCCGCCGGGGGCAGGGATGGCCTACGAGCAGTACTTC | CASSPPGAGMAYEQYF
- | TRBD1 | TRBJ2-1 | TRBV23-1 | TGTGCCAGCAGCGCGACAGGGGGGGATGAGCAGTTCTTC | CASSATGGDEQFF
- | TRBD2 | TRBJ2-2 | TRBV27 | TGTGCCACCAGTGATAGGACGGGACTAGCGGGAGAAGCCGACGGGGAGCTGTTTTTT | CATSDRTGLAGEADGELFF
few | - | TRBJ1-2 | TRBV4-2 | TGTGCCAGCAGCTTAGTCGCAGGGGACTATGGCTACACCTTC | CASSLVAGDYGYTF
- | TRBD2 | TRBJ2-7 | TRBV11-2 | TGTTCCAGCAGCTTAGCTTGGGTAGCGGGTGGAAACGAGCAGTACTTC | CSSSLAWVAGGNEQYF
- | TRBD2 | TRBJ2-5 | TRBV14 | TGTGCCAGCGGCCAATCACCGGGGGGTACCCGGTACTTC | CASGQSPGGTRYF
- | - | TRBJ2-7 | TRBV11-3 | TGTGCCAGCAGCCCGCCGGGGGCAGGGATGGCCTACGAGCAGTACTTC | CASSPPGAGMAYEQYF
- | TRBD2 | TRBJ2-7 | TRBV11-2 | TGTGCCAGCAGCTTAGGTTGGGTAGCGGGGGGTAACGAGCAGTACTTC | CASSLGWVAGGNEQYF
- | - | TRBJ2-1 | TRBV13 | TGTGCCAGCAGCGTAGTTGGGGGGGCTGAGCAGTTCTTC | CASSVVGGAEQFF
- | TRBD2 | TRBJ2-7 | TRBV9 | TGCGCCAGCAGCCAAGAATGGGGGGGCTACGAGCAGTACTTC | CASSQEWGGYEQYF
few | - | TRBJ2-1 | TRBV7-2 | TGTGCCAGCAGCTTAATCGTTAGCGGTGTAGCAGGTGAGCAGTTCTTC | CASSLIVSGVAGEQFF
- | - | TRBJ2-2 | TRBV2 | - | CASSSGLELPGSCFF
- | - | TRBJ2-1 | TRBV9 | TGTGCCAGCAGCGTAGTGGGAAACGAGTTCTTC | CASSVVGNEFF
- | - | TRBJ2-5 | TRBV27 | TGTGCCAGCAGTTCCGCGGGACCCTACAAGCAGAACTTC | CASSSAGPYKQNF